The 29 T cell receptor beta chains below come from one sample, sequenced in a study of CD8+ T cells in alopecia areata. Described treatment: oral pan-JAK inhibitor, 5-10 mg twice daily. RNA was isolated and reverse transcribed to cDNA, the sequencing template. Some clones are missing from TCRdb's copy, which holds only in-frame ones; the method was immunoSEQ multiplex PCR. The sample yields roughly 200,000 clones, less than 45% seen once. Specimen: CD4+ T cells sorted from blood, collected at approximately week 37, from a patient treated with tofacitinib. The receptors derive from a human donor with alopecia areata.

The chain joins TRBV30 to TRBJ2-7; D remains ambiguous. Germline loops: CDR1 GTSNPN, CDR2 SVGIG (reference sequence). This CDR3 comprises 14 residues. Trimming cost V 4 bases and J 0 bases, with 13 bases left between them. CDR3 bases: TGTGCCTGGAAAGTTTCGGGCCGCTCCTACGAGCAGTACTTC. This gives the protein CAWKVSGRSYEQYF.

The chain recombines TRBV4-1 with TRBJ1-2, with TRBD1 identical over 7 bases. Germline CDR1 reads MGHRA; CDR2 reads YSYEKL. The CDR3 is 15 amino acids. With V trimmed by 0 bases and J by 0 bases, 1 base remained unmatched. CDR3 DNA: TGCGCCAGCAGCCAAGATCAGGGGGCTAACTATGGCTACACCTTC. The encoded protein is CASSQDQGANYGYTF.

This clone occurred once. V gene TRBV7-2 combines with J gene TRBJ2-5; 9 nucleotides align to TRBD2. The CDR3 has 16 amino acids. V was clipped by 6 bases and J by 5 bases; unmatched bases: 13. Germline-derived CDR1 and CDR2 are SGHTA and FQGNSA. The chain's CDR3 is CASRKGGRGFGETQYF. The CDR3 DNA follows: TGTGCCAGCAGAAAAGGCGGGAGGGGCTTCGGGGAGACCCAGTACTTC.

This clone has a count of ten or more. The chain employs TRBV27 and TRBJ1-4, with TRBD1 matching over 8 bases. Germline CDR1 reads MNHEY; CDR2 reads SMNVEV (reference sequence). J lost 7 bases, V lost 4 bases, and 8 bases had no gene match. CDR3 length equals 15 residues. CDR3 region: CASSSADRAGEKLFF. DNA for the CDR3: TGTGCCAGCAGTTCAGCGGACAGGGCCGGTGAAAAACTGTTTTTT.

The chain uses TRBV5-1 and TRBJ2-5; a possible D gene is TRBD1 (6 bases). Deletions cut 0 bases from V and 3 bases from J, with 12 bases between. The germline V gene has CDR1 SGHRS and CDR2 YFSETQ. The CDR3 has 15 residues. The CDR3 DNA reads TGCGCCAGCAGCTTGGCCGGCCAGGGGAAAGAGACCCAGTACTTC. Translating gives CASSLAGQGKETQYF.

The CDR3 coding sequence is TGTGCCAGCTCACCTACTGGGACAGGCGTCGAGACCCAGTACTTC. It yields the protein CASSPTGTGVETQYF. V gene TRBV18 combines with J gene TRBJ2-5, with TRBD1 matching 8 bases. This CDR3 is built from 15 residues. The germline gives CDR1 KGHSH, CDR2 LQKENI. The V and J ends lost 3 bases and 5 bases, in that order; junction bases with no gene match: 8.

Turning to this clone: Other DNA sequences within the sample encode an identical CDR3. V and J are TRBV30 and TRBJ2-3, with D possibly TRBD2 on 7 matching bases. The germline V gene has CDR1 GTSNPN and CDR2 SVGIG (reference sequence). The V gene lost 0 bases and the J gene lost 3 bases, with 13 bases spanning the gap. The CDR3 consists of 15 residues. CDR3 sequence: CAWSVPGGRTDTQYF. The CDR3 nucleotides are TGTGCCTGGAGTGTACCGGGGGGCAGGACAGATACGCAGTATTTT.

The genes are TRBV11-2 and TRBJ2-7; 8 nucleotides match TRBD2. This CDR3 contains 11 residues. Germline loops: CDR1 SGHAT, CDR2 FQNNGV. The ends lost 11 bases at V and 4 bases at J; junction bases unmatched: 4. This CDR3 reads CASRGGYEQYF. The DNA of the CDR3 is TGTGCCTCTCGGGGGGGGTACGAGCAGTACTTC.

This chain links TRBV29-1 with TRBJ1-1; no clear D. V dropped 5 bases and J dropped 6 bases, with 10 bases sitting between them. The CDR3 has 11 amino acids. CDR1 is SQVTM, CDR2 ANQGSEA, per germline. The chain's CDR3 is CSVRRLAEAFF. The DNA of the CDR3 is TGCAGCGTTCGCCGGTTAGCTGAAGCTTTCTTT.

This rearrangement joins TRBV6-5 to TRBJ1-5; D call uncertain. CDR3 length: 15 amino acids. Trimming removed 4 bases from V and 0 bases from J, with 10 bases in between. CDR1 and CDR2 from the germline V gene are MNHEY and SVGAGI. The CDR3 region is CASSLNRRSNQPQHF. For the CDR3, the DNA is TGTGCCAGCAGTTTGAACAGACGTAGCAATCAGCCCCAGCATTTT.

The chain couples TRBV30 to TRBJ1-1; no definite D call. This CDR3 has 11 residues. V lost 0 bases to trimming and J lost 7 bases, with 6 bases between them. Germline values: CDR1 GTSNPN, CDR2 SVGIG (reference sequence). The CDR3 coding sequence is TGTGCCTGGAGTGTCGAAGATGAAGCTTTCTTT. It encodes CAWSVEDEAFF.

The chain combines TRBV29-1 with TRBJ2-5; 9 positions agree with TRBD1. This CDR3 contains 14 residues. Germline assignment: CDR1 SQVTM and CDR2 ANQGSEA. V trimming: 5 bases; J trimming: 5 bases; junction bases outside the gene matches: 9. CDR3 bases: TGCAGCGTTCTTAGGGACAGGGTATCCGAGACCCAGTACTTC. Amino acids: CSVLRDRVSETQYF.

This clone was detected only a few times. CDR3: CASHPSRTGGHQPQHF. The CDR3 nucleotides read TGTGCCAGCCATCCCAGCCGGACAGGAGGCCATCAGCCCCAGCATTTT. The genes are TRBV2 and TRBJ1-5; 7 nucleotides line up with TRBD1. The CDR3 is made up of 16 amino acids. Germline-derived CDR1 and CDR2 are SNHLY and FYNNEI. After removal of 8 bases from V and 5 bases from J, the junction contained 15 bases not matched to a gene.

The chain recombines TRBV7-2 with TRBJ2-5; 9 positions match TRBD2. Germline V lookup: CDR1 SGHTA, CDR2 FQGNSA. The CDR3 has 16 amino acids. Trimming removed 1 base from V and 1 base from J; junction bases left unmatched: 4. The CDR3 DNA is TGTGCCAGCAGCTTAGTAGCTAGCGGGGTCCAAGAGACCCAGTACTTC. Translated: CASSLVASGVQETQYF.

This clone was counted between two and nine times. The V gene is TRBV5-4, the J gene TRBJ1-2; D ambiguous. The V end was cut by 0 bases, the J end by 2 bases, with 5 bases between. The CDR3 has 13 amino acids. Germline CDR1 is SGHNT and CDR2 is YYREEE (reference sequence). Here the CDR3 reads CASSLDENYGYTF. DNA for the CDR3: TGTGCCAGCAGCTTGGACGAGAACTATGGCTACACCTTC. Using reference TRBV5-4 and TRBJ1-2 for the parts outside the CDR3, the full variable domain is ETGVTQSPTHLIKTRGQQVTLRCSSQSGHNTVSWYQQALGQGPQFIFQYYREEENGRGNFPPRFSGLQFPNYSSELNVNALELDDSALYLCASSLDENYGYTFGSGTRLTVV.

The chain couples TRBV5-1 to TRBJ2-7; TRBD1 agrees at 7 bases. This CDR3 is 16 amino acids long. J gave up 3 bases and V 4 bases, and 13 bases lay outside the gene matches. Germline V gives CDR1 SGHRS, CDR2 YFSETQ. The CDR3 sequence: CASSPDPGTVNYEQYF. The CDR3 DNA reads as TGCGCCAGCAGCCCAGACCCCGGGACAGTCAACTACGAGCAGTACTTC.

This chain uses TRBV18 with TRBJ2-1, with 10 bases aligning to TRBD2. This CDR3 comprises 16 residues. V was pared by 3 bases and J by 0 bases, with 2 bases of the junction left unmatched. Germline CDR1 is KGHSH and CDR2 is LQKENI. Here the CDR3 reads CASSPPSGSSYNEQFF. The CDR3 DNA follows: TGTGCCAGCTCACCTCCTAGCGGGAGCTCCTACAATGAGCAGTTCTTC.

This chain joins TRBV29-1 and TRBJ2-2; D is unclear. Germline CDR1 SQVTM, CDR2 ANQGSEA. V gave up 7 bases and J gave up 7 bases, with 7 bases separating them. CDR3 length: 10 residues. The chain's CDR3 is CSGGNGELFF. CDR3 coding DNA: TGCAGCGGGGGAAACGGGGAGCTGTTTTTT.

This chain links TRBV7-2 with TRBJ1-5, with a possible D match to TRBD1 (6 bases). The germline V gene encodes CDR1 SGHTA and CDR2 FQGNSA. V shed 1 base and J shed 7 bases, with 8 bases lying between them. CDR3 length: 13 amino acids. CDR3 protein: CASSLVGQQPQHF. In DNA form, the CDR3 reads TGTGCCAGCAGCTTAGTGGGACAACAGCCCCAGCATTTT.

This clone was detected only a few times. The gene calls are TRBV29-1 and TRBJ2-3; D possibly corresponds to TRBD2 (6 bases). Germline CDR1 and CDR2: SQVTM and ANQGSEA. Trimming shortened V by 0 bases and J by 2 bases, and 6 bases separated the two germline ends. CDR3 length: 13 residues. The DNA of the CDR3 is TGCAGCGTTGAAGAGGGACTCACAGATACGCAGTATTTT. Translating it yields CSVEEGLTDTQYF.

CDR3 sequence: CASSYPWGLTRGGYTF. In DNA, the CDR3 is TGTGCCAGCAGTTACCCGTGGGGATTAACCCGGGGAGGCTACACCTTC. The chain joins TRBV6-7 to TRBJ1-2; D is unresolved. TRBV6-7 is an open reading frame whose function is uncertain. The CDR3 contains 16 residues. V lost 2 bases and J lost 8, with 21 bases in between.

The V gene is TRBV7-2, the J gene TRBJ2-7; D is unclear. Germline V gene data show CDR1 as SGHTA and CDR2 as FQGNSA. Trimming removed 8 bases at V and 3 bases at J, with 11 bases between. The CDR3 covers 12 residues. The CDR3 region has the DNA TGTGCCAGCTCGGCCAGCAACTACGAGCAGTACTTC. It codes for CASSASNYEQYF.

The chain joins TRBV29-1 to TRBJ2-3, with unresolved D. Germline-derived CDR1 and CDR2 are SQVTM and ANQGSEA. The CDR3 has 9 amino acids. V dropped 7 bases and J dropped 5 bases, with 4 bases sitting between them. CDR3 bases: TGCAGCGGGGGAGATACGCAGTATTTT. Its translation: CSGGDTQYF.

The chain has TRBV29-1 and TRBJ2-5, with 7 bases fitting TRBD1. With 7 bases clipped from V and 5 bases from J, the junction kept 7 bases outside the gene matches. The CDR3 loop spans 12 amino acids. Germline V lookup: CDR1 SQVTM, CDR2 ANQGSEA. DNA of the CDR3: TGCAGCGCCGGAAGGGGGCTGGAGACCCAGTACTTC. Its protein product is CSAGRGLETQYF.

The CDR3 is CASRITGITEAFF. In DNA form, the CDR3 reads TGTGCCAGCAGGATAACAGGGATCACTGAAGCTTTCTTT. The chain joins TRBV6-6 to TRBJ1-1; D is possibly TRBD1 (6 bases). CDR3 size: 13 residues. Germline assignment: CDR1 MNHNY and CDR2 SVGAGI (reference sequence). V lost 6 bases, J lost 4 bases, and 12 bases lay in between.

This clone appeared many times. The V call is TRBV7-2, the J call TRBJ2-1; D may be TRBD2 (5 bases). Germline loops: CDR1 SGHTA, CDR2 FQGNSA. The V and J ends lost 1 base and 9 bases respectively, with 10 bases between them. This CDR3 has 13 residues. The CDR3 DNA sequence: TGTGCCAGCAGCTTAGTTTCCAGCGGTGAGCAGTTCTTC. Its translation is CASSLVSSGEQFF.

The sample holds a few counts of this clone. Sequence at one end of the junction differs from germline and may be a read error. V and J are TRBV7-9 and TRBJ1-2; 9 bases map to TRBD1. Per the germline V gene, CDR1 is SEHNR and CDR2 is FQNEAQ (reference sequence). CDR3 length: 12 amino acids. Here the CDR3 DNA reads TGTGCCAGCAGCCTCGGGACAGGGAATATAGCCTTC. It codes for CASSLGTGNIAF.

This rearrangement joins TRBV7-2 to TRBJ2-4, with TRBD1 matching over 10 bases. The CDR3 extends over 16 amino acids. Germline assignment: CDR1 SGHTA and CDR2 FQGNSA. V gave up 6 bases and J gave up 0 bases; unmatched junction bases: 5. CDR3 DNA: TGTGCCAGCAGTTCCGGGACAGGGGTAGCCAAAAACATTCAGTACTTC. It specifies CASSSGTGVAKNIQYF.

The chain links TRBV9 to TRBJ2-2; D is tentatively TRBD1 or TRBD2 (5 bases each). Germline V CDR1 and CDR2: SGDLS, YYNGEE. This CDR3 comprises 15 residues. The V gene lost 2 bases and the J gene lost 3 bases, with 11 bases spanning the gap. The CDR3 loop reads CASSVGVLDTGELFF. In DNA, the CDR3 is TGTGCCAGCAGCGTGGGGGTGTTGGACACCGGGGAGCTGTTTTTT.